This T cell receptor (beta chain) was identified during a study of blood T cell repertoires in COVID-19. Study context: Acute and convalescent COVID-19 specimens originated in the United States, Italy and Spain.

Two negative PCRs, clearance, or symptom resolution characterized the recovered Cohort 3 donors. Sequencing was performed with immunoSEQ multiplex PCR; in TCRdb, only in-frame clones are kept and a portion is missing. The profile covers around 310,000 clones, with about 90% appearing a single time and less than 5.5% taken by the ten largest. The receptor was isolated from a man younger than 45 who had recovered from COVID-19. The sequenced sample consisted of PBMCs or T cells enriched from blood (not recorded which).

For the CDR3, the DNA is TGTGCCAGCAGTAAACAGGGGTCCGGAAACACCATATATTTT. This translates into CASSKQGSGNTIYF. This chain connects TRBV6-5 to TRBJ1-3; 7 nucleotides align to TRBD1. The CDR3 covers 14 residues. Germline-derived CDR1 and CDR2 are MNHEY and SVGAGI. Losses at the gene ends were 5 bases for V and 4 bases for J; bases not matched to a gene: 5.